This entry describes one T cell receptor (beta chain). The data belong to a study of blood T cell repertoires in COVID-19. Data came from immunoSEQ multiplex PCR; TCRdb stores just in-frame clones and leaves some out. Counted here are about 260,000 clones, around 84% occurring once; the ten biggest clones make up 4.2%. Sequenced input: peripheral blood. This TCR was recovered from a man aged 60 to 69 with acute or convalescent COVID-19.

The CDR3: CASSSSGHLNSYEQYF. CDR3 DNA sequence: TGTGCCAGCAGTTCCTCGGGACACCTTAACTCCTACGAGCAGTACTTC. The chain joins TRBV28 to TRBJ2-7; TRBD1 is a possible D gene (6 bases). The CDR3 length is 16 residues. The ends were cut back, 4 bases at V and 0 bases at J, with 16 bases in the middle. Germline assignment: CDR1 MDHEN and CDR2 SYDVKM.